The clone carrying this T cell receptor (beta chain) was picked up a small number of times. The antigen is unknown. The read stops 3 residues short of the end of the CDR3; the missing end is completed from the germline J gene. V dropped 2 bases and J dropped 4; count of bases not matched to a gene: 7. The germline gives CDR1 SEHNR, CDR2 FQNEAQ (reference sequence). The CDR3 extends over 15 amino acids. Measured with immunoSEQ multiplex PCR; TCRdb has only the in-frame clones, and not every one. This record lists about 23,000 clones, none seen once only, and the top ten clones contain roughly 8.8%. The data are from a study of T cell clonality in common variable immunodeficiency. Study-level findings and limits: Compared with healthy controls, CVID subjects showed increased TCRbeta clonality, mostly in about a third. Common variable immunodeficiency TCR beta sequences reportedly had fewer deletions and N-nucleotide insertions. Fewer TCRbeta clones were shared among CVID subjects than controls.

The receptor was isolated from a human donor with common variable immunodeficiency. The sample consisted of peripheral blood mononuclear cells. This chain connects TRBV7-9 to TRBJ1-1; 7 bases are shared with TRBD1. CDR3 DNA (partial): TGTGCCAGCAGCTTACGACAGGGATCGGGCACTGAA. Protein product: CASSLRQGSGTE. The CDR3 in full is CASSLRQGSGTEAFF.